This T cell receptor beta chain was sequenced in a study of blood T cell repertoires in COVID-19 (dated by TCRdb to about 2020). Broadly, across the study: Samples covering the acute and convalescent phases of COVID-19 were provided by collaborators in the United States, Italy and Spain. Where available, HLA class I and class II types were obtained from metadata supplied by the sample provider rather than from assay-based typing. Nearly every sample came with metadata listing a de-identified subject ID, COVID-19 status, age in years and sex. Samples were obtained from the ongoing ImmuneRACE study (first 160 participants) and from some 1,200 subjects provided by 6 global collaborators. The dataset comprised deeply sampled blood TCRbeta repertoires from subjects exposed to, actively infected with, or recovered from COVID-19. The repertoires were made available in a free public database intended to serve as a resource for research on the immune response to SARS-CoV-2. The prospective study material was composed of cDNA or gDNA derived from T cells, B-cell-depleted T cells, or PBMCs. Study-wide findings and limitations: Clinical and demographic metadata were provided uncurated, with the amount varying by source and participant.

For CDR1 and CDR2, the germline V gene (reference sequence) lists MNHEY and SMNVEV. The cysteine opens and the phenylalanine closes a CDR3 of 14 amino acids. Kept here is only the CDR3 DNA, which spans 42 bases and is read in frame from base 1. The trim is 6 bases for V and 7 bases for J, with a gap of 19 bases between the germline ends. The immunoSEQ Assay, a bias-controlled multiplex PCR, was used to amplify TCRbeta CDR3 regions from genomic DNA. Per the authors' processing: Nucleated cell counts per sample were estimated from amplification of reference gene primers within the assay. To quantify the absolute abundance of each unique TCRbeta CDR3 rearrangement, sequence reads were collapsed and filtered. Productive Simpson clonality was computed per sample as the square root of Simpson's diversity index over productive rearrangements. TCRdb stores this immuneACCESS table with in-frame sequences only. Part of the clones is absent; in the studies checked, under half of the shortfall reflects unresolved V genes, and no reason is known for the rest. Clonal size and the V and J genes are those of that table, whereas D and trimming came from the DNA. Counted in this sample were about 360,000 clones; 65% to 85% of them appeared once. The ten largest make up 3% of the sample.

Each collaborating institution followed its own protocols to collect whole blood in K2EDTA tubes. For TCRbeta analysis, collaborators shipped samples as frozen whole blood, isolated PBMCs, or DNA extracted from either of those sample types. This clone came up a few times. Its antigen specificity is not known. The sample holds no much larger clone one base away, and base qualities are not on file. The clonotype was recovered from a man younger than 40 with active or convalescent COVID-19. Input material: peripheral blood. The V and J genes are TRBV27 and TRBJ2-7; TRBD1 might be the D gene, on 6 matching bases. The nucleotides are TGTGCCAGCAGGACCAACCGGGACACCGGAGAGCAGTACTTC. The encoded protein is CASRTNRDTGEQYF.